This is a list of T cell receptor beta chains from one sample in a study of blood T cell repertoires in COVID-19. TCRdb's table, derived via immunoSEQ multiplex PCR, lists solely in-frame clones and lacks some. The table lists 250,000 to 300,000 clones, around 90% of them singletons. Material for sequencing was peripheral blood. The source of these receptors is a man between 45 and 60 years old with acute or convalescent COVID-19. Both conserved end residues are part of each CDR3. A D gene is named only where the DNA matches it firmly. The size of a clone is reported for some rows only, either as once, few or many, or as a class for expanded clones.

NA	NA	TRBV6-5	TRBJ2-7	CASSSGGAQGNEQYF	TGTGCCAGCAGTTCGGGGGGGGCACAGGGGAACGAGCAGTACTTC
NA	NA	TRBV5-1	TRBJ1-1	CASSLEWVGETEAFF	TGCGCCAGCAGCTTGGAATGGGTAGGAGAAACTGAAGCTTTCTTT
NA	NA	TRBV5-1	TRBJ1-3	CASSLMDSLSSGNTIYF	TGCGCCAGCAGCTTAATGGACAGCTTGAGCTCTGGAAACACCATATATTTT
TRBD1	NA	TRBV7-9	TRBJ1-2	CASSLGQGYGYTF	TGTGCCAGCAGCTTGGGACAGGGTTATGGCTACACCTTC
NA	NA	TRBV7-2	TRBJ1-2	CASSLAPGTPNYGYTF	TGTGCCAGCAGCTTAGCACCCGGGACACCTAACTATGGCTACACCTTC
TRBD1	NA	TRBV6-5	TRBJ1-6	CASGDRQNSPLHF	TGTGCCAGCGGGGACAGACAGAATTCACCCCTCCACTTT
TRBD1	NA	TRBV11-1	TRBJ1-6	CASSGQGGDSPLHF	TGTGCCAGCAGTGGACAGGGGGGGGATTCACCCCTCCACTTT
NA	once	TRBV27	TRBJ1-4	CASSFRAGSEKLFF	TGTGCCAGCAGTTTTAGGGCAGGGTCCGAAAAACTGTTTTTT
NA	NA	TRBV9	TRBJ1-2	CASSSAGVGYTF	TGTGCCAGCAGCTCAGCAGGGGTCGGCTACACCTTC
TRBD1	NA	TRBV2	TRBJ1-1	CASPGSVTGQPNTEAFF	TGTGCCAGCCCAGGGTCAGTGACGGGACAGCCGAACACTGAAGCTTTCTTT
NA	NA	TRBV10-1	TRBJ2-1	CASSENLPGVHNEQFF	TGCGCCAGCAGTGAAAATCTACCGGGGGTCCACAATGAGCAGTTCTTC
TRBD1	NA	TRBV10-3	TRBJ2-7	CAISPGQGSLYEQYF	TGTGCCATCAGTCCCGGACAGGGGTCCCTCTACGAGCAGTACTTC
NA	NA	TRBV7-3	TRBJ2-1	CASSPGGSGSYNEQFF	TGTGCCAGCAGCCCAGGGGGTAGCGGATCGTACAATGAGCAGTTCTTC
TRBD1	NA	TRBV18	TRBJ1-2	CASRDRANYGYTF	TGTGCCAGCCGCGACAGGGCTAACTATGGCTACACCTTC
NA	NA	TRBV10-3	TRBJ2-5	CAISEQVLQETQYF	TGTGCCATCAGTGAACAGGTCCTCCAAGAGACCCAGTACTTC
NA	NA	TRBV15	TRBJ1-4	CATSRVNRGEKLFF	TGTGCCACCAGCAGAGTGAACCGGGGGGAAAAACTGTTTTTT
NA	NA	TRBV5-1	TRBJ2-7	CASSFGQGEYYEQYF	TGCGCCAGCAGCTTCGGACAAGGGGAATACTACGAGCAGTACTTC
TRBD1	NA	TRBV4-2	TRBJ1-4	CASSQIYRGQEEKLFF	TGTGCCAGCAGCCAAATTTACAGGGGGCAAGAAGAAAAACTGTTTTTT
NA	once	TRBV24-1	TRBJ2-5	CATSDWQSPGTQYF	TGTGCCACCAGTGATTGGCAGTCCCCGGGGACCCAGTACTTC
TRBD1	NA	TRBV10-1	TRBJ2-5	CASSALTGGSETQYF	TGCGCCAGCAGTGCGCTAACAGGGGGGTCGGAGACCCAGTACTTC